The clone carrying this T cell receptor (beta chain) was observed many times. TCR beta CDR3 regions were amplified from RNA transcripts. The TCR CDR3 was amplified in a first-round RT-PCR using the HTBI primer set. TCRdb passed the multiplex PCR reads through MiXCR, listing each CDR3 protein once. The data hold 500,000 to 650,000 distinct CDR3 sequences, with 17% observed a single time. The germline V and J ends were trimmed by 5 bases and 5 bases, with 22 bases remaining between them. The CDR3 runs to 16 residues. CDR1 MDHEN and CDR2 SYDVKM come from the germline V gene. This entry belongs to a study of T cells in Graves' hyperthyroidism and ophthalmopathy.

The chain recombines TRBV28 with TRBJ2-7; TRBD2 is a possible D gene (5 bases). Sample: blood. This clonotype was obtained from a woman aged 18-30 years with Graves' ophthalmopathy. In DNA, the CDR3 is TGTGCCAGCAGTCTTGGGCGCTTAGCGCTGTCGGACGAGCAGTACTTC. Translating it yields CASSLGRLALSDEQYF.